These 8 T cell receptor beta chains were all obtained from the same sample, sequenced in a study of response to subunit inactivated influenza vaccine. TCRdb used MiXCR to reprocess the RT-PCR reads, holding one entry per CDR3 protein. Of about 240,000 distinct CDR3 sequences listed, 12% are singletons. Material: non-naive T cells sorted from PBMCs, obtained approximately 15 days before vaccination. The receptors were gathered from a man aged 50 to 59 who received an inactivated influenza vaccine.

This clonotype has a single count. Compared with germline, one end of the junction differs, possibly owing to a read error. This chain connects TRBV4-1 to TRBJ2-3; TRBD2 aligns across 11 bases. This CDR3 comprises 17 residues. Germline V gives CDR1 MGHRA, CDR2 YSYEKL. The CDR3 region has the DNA TGCGCCAGCAGCCAAGGTCCTAGCGGGGGGACCACAGATACGCGGTATTTT. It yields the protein CASSQGPSGGTTDTRYF.

The DNA for the CDR3 is TGCGCCAGCAGCCAAGGGGTTTTAGGCGGGACAGGGAGCTACGAGCAGTACTTC. It specifies CASSQGVLGGTGSYEQYF. The V and J genes are TRBV4-1 and TRBJ2-7, with 9 bases fitting TRBD1. Per the germline V gene, CDR1 is MGHRA and CDR2 is YSYEKL. This CDR3 region has 18 residues. Germline trimming cut 1 base from V and 3 bases from J; bases unmatched to any gene: 13.

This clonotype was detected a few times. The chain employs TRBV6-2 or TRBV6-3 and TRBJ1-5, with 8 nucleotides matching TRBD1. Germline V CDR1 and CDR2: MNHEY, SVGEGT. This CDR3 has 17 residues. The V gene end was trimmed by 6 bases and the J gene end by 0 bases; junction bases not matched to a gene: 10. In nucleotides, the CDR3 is TGTGCCAGCAGCCGGGGCAGGGGGCGAGGTAGCAATCAGCCCCAGCATTTT. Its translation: CASSRGRGRGSNQPQHF.

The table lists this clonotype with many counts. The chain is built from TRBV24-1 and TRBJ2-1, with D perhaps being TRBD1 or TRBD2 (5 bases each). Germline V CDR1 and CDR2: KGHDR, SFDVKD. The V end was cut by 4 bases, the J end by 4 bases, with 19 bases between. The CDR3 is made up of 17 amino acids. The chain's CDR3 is CATSDTGRVIGYNEQFF. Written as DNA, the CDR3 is TGTGCCACCAGTGACACGGGACGGGTGATCGGGTACAATGAGCAGTTCTTC.

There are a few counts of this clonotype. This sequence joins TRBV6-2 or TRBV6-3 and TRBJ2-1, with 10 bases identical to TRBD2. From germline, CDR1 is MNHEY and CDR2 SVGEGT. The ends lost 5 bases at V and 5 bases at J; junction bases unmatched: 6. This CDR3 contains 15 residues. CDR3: CASSPSGSADNEQFF. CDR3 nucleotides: TGTGCCAGCAGTCCTAGCGGGAGCGCCGACAATGAGCAGTTCTTC.

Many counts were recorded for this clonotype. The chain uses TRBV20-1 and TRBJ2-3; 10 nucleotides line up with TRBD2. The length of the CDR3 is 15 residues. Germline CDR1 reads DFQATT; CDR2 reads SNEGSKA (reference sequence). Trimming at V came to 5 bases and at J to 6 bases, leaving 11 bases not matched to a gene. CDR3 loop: CSASKAGGPRDTQYF. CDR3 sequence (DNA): TGCAGTGCTTCCAAAGCGGGAGGGCCGCGGGATACGCAGTATTTT.

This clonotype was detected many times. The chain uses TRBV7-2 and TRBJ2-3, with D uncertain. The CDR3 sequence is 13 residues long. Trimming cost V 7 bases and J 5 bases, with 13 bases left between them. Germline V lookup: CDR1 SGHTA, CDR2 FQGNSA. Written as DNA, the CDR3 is TGTGCCAGCACCCCTGCCCCCCAAGATACGCAGTATTTT. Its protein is CASTPAPQDTQYF.

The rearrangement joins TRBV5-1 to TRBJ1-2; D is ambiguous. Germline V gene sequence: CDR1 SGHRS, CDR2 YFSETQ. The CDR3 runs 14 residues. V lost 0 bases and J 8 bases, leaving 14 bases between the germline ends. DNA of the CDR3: TGCGCCAGCAGCTTGGTCCCCCAGGCCAGGGGCTACACCTTC. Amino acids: CASSLVPQARGYTF.